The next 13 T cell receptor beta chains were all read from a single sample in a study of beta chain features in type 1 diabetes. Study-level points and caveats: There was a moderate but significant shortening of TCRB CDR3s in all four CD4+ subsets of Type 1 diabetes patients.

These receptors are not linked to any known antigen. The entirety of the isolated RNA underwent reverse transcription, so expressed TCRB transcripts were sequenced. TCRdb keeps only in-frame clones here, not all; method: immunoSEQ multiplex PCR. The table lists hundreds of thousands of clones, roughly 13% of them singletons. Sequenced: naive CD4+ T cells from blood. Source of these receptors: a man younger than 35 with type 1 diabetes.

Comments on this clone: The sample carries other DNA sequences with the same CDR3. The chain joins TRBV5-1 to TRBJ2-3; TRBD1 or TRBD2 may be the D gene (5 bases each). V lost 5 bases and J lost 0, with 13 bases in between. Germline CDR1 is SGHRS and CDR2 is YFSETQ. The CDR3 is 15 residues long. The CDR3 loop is CASSPGTASTDTQYF. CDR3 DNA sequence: TGCGCCAGCAGTCCCGGGACCGCGAGCACAGATACGCAGTATTTT.

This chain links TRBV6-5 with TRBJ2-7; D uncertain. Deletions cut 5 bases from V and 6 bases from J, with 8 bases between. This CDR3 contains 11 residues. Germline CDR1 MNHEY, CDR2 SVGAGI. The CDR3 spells CASSDASEQYF. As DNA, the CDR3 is TGTGCCAGCAGTGACGCCAGCGAGCAGTACTTC.

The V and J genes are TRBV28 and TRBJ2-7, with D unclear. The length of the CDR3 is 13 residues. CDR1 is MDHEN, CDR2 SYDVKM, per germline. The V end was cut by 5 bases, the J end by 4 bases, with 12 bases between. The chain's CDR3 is CASSPGANYEQYF. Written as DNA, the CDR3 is TGTGCCAGCAGTCCCGGCGCCAATTACGAGCAGTACTTC.

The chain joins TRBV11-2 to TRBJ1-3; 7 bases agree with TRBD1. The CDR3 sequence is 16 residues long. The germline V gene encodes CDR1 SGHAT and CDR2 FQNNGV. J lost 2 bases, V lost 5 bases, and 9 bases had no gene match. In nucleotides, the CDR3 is TGTGCCAGCAGCCTCCGACAGGGCCTCGCTGGAAACACCATATATTTT. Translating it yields CASSLRQGLAGNTIYF.

CDR3 sequence: CAWSVLRGGATNEKLFF. The DNA for the CDR3 is TGTGCCTGGAGTGTATTACGGGGTGGGGCAACTAATGAAAAACTGTTTTTT. The V and J genes are TRBV30 and TRBJ1-4, with unresolved D. This CDR3 spans 17 amino acids. Germline V gene data show CDR1 as GTSNPN and CDR2 as SVGIG (reference sequence). V was cut by 0 bases and J by 0 bases, with 14 bases left in between.

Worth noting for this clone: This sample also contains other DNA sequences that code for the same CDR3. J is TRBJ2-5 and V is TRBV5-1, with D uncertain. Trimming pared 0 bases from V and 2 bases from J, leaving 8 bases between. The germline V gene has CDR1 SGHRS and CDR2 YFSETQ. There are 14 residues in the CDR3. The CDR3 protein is CASSLEGRQETQYF. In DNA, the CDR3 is TGCGCCAGCAGCTTGGAAGGCAGACAAGAGACCCAGTACTTC.

As DNA, the CDR3 is TGTGCCAGCAGTTACGGGGTGCCGATCCAAGAGACCCAGTACTTC. Its protein is CASSYGVPIQETQYF. The chain employs TRBV6-5 and TRBJ2-5; D gene uncertain. Germline CDR1 is MNHEY and CDR2 is SVGAGI. CDR3 length equals 15 residues. Trimming removed 2 bases at V and 1 base at J, with 11 bases between.

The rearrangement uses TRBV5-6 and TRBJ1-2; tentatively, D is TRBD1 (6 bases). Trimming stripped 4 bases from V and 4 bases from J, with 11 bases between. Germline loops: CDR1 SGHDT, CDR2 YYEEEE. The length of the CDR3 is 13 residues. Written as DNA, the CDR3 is TGTGCCAGCAGCCCTGGACAGCTCTATGGCTACACCTTC. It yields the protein CASSPGQLYGYTF.

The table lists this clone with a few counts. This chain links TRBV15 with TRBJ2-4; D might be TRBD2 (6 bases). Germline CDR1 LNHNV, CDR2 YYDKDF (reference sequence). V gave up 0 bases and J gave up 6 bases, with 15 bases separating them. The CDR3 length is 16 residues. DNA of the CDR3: TGTGCCACCAGCAGAGATAGGGACTGGGTCGCAAACATTCAGTACTTC. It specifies CATSRDRDWVANIQYF. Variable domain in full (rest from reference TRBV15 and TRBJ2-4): DAMVIQNPRYQVTQFGKPVTLSCSQTLNHNVMYWYQQKSSQAPKLLFHYYDKDFNNEADTPDNFQSRRPNTSFCFLDIRSPGLGDTAMYLCATSRDRDWVANIQYFGAGTRLSVL.

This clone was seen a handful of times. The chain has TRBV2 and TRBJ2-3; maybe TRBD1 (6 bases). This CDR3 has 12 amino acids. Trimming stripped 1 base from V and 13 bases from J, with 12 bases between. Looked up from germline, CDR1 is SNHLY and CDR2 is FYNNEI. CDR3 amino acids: CASSEDTGWEYF. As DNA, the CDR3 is TGTGCCAGCAGTGAAGATACAGGGTGGGAGTATTTT.

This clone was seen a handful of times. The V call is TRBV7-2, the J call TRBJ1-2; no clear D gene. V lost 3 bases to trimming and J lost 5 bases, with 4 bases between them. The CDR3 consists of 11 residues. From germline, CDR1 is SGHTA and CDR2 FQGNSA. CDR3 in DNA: TGTGCCAGCAGCTTCGGATATGGCTACACCTTC. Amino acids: CASSFGYGYTF.

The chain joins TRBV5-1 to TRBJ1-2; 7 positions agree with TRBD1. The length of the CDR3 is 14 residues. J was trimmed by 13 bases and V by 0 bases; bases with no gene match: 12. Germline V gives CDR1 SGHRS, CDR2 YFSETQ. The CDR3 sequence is CASSLGGGASAVTF. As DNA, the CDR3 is TGCGCCAGCAGCTTGGGAGGGGGCGCTTCGGCGGTCACCTTC.

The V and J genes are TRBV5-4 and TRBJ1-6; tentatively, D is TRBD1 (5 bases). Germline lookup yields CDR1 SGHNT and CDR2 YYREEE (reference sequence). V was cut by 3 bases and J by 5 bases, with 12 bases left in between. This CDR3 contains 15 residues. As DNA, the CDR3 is TGTGCCAGCAGCTCGACGACGACAGATAATTCACCCCTCCACTTT. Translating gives CASSSTTTDNSPLHF.